The clone carrying this T cell receptor (beta chain) was seen more than once but under ten times. The sample belongs to a study of blood T cells in healthy people across ages. The V end lost 1 base, the J end lost 5 bases, and 9 bases lay between the germline ends. Per germline, CDR1 SGHTA and CDR2 FQGNSA. The CDR3 sequence is 15 residues long. Total RNA amounts of at least 6 micrograms were extracted per sample. For the second PCR, which ran for 7 to 11 cycles, a sample-barcoded 5' primer and a J-beta primer mix were used. A template-switch adaptor with 12 random nucleotides tagged each cDNA molecule. MiXCR, applied by TCRdb to the 5' RACE reads, yields one record per CDR3 protein. The top ten hold 25% to 35% of the sample, which has fewer than 800,000 distinct CDR3 sequences, roughly 50% seen once.

The TCR comes from a woman in her fifties or sixties in good health. The sample taken for sequencing was blood. This chain joins TRBV7-2 and TRBJ1-6; unclear D gene. CDR3 coding DNA: TGTGCCAGCAGCTTAGAGTCCACCAATAATTCACCCCTCCACTTT. Its protein is CASSLESTNNSPLHF.